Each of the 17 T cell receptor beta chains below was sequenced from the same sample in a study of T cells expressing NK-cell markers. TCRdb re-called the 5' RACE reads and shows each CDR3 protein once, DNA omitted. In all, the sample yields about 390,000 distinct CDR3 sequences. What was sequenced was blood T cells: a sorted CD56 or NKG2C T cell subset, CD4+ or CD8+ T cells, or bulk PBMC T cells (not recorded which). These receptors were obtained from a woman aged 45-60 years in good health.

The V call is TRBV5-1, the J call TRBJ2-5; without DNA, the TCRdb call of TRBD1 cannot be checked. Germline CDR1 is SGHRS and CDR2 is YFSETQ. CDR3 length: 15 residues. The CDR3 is CASSFGTGAAETQYF.

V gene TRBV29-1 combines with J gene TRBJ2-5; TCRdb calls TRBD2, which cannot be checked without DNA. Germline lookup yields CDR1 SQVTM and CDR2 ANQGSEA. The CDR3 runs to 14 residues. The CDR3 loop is CSARLAGVSETQYF.

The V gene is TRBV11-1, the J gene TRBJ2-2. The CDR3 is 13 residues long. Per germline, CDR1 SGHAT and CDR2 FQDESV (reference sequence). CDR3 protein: CASSSQESGELFF.

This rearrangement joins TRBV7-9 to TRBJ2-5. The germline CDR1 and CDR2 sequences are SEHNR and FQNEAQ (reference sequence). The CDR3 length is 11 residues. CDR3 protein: CASSNWETQYF.

The CDR3 here is CASSLQGSSNEQFF. V and J are TRBV7-2 and TRBJ2-1. Looked up from germline, CDR1 is SGHTA and CDR2 is FQGNSA. This CDR3 is 14 amino acids long.

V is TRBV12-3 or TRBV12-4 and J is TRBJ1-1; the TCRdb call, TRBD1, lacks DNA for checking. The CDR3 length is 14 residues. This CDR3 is CASIVGRMNTEAFF.

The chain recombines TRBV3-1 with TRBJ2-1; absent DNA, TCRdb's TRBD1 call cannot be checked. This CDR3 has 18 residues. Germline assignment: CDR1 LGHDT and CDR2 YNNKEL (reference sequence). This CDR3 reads CASSQSWRRGSSYNEQFF.

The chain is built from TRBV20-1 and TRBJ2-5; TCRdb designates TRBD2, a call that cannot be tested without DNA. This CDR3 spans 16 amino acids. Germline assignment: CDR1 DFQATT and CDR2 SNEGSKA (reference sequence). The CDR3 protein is CSARRPAGVRQETQYF.

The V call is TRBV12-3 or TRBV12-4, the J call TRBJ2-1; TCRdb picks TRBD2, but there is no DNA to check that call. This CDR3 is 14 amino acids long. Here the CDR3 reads CASSLGIASNEQFF.

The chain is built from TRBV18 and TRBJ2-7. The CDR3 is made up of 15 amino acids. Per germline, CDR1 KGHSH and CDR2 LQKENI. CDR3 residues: CASSPPSFISYEQYF.

CDR3 amino acids: CASSYYPGQGVHEQFF. The genes are TRBV6-5 and TRBJ2-1; TCRdb's D call of TRBD1 is untestable without DNA. Germline assignment: CDR1 MNHEY and CDR2 SVGAGI. The CDR3 is made up of 16 amino acids.

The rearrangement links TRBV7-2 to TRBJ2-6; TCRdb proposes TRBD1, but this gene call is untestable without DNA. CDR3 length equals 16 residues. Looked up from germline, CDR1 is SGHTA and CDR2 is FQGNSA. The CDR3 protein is CASSLGGAAGANVLTF.

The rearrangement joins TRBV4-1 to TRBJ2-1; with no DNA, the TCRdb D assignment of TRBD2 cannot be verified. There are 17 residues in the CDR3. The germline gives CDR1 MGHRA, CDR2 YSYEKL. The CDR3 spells CASSQAERGQVYNEQFF.

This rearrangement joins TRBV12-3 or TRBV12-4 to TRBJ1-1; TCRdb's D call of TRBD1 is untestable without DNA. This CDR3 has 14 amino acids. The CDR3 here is CASSLDGQGTEAFF.

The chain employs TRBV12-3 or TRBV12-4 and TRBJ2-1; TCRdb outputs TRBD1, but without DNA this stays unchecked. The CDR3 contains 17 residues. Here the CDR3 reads CASSLVSTGGPYNEQFF.

The CDR3 sequence: CASSEENGALHGYTF. The J gene is TRBJ1-2, the V gene TRBV6-1. CDR1 MNHNS and CDR2 SASEGT come from the germline V gene. The CDR3 consists of 15 residues.

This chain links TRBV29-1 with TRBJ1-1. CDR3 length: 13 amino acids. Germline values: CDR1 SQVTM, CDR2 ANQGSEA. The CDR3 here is CSVDLGSKTEAFF.